The 17 T cell receptor beta chains given below trace back to one sample, sequenced in a study of metastatic and nonmetastatic thyroid tumors. Patients underwent thyroid surgery, and none had received any treatment before it. Through MiXCR, TCRdb re-clonotyped the PCR reads. The data hold 45,000 to 60,000 clones, with approximately 17% observed a single time. The material sequenced was blood. The receptors originated from a female donor with papillary thyroid cancer or a benign thyroid nodule (not recorded which). Some clones in this sample may be carry-over from other donors' samples.

The sample holds one count of this clone. The chain couples TRBV29-1 to TRBJ1-2; D perhaps matches TRBD1 (6 bases). Trimming took off 4 bases at V and 2 bases at J, with 23 bases between the two ends. CDR3 length: 17 residues. Germline V gives CDR1 SQVTM, CDR2 ANQGSEA. As DNA, the CDR3 is TGCAGCGTTGGGGGCCCTTTCTCGGACAGAGAAAACTATGGCTACACCTTC. As protein: CSVGGPFSDRENYGYTF.

This clone was seen a handful of times. The chain recombines TRBV6-1 with TRBJ2-7, with 9 bases fitting TRBD2. Losses at the gene ends were 11 bases for V and 3 bases for J; bases not matched to a gene: 20. The CDR3 covers 17 residues. Germline CDR1 reads MNHNS; CDR2 reads SASEGT. CDR3 loop: CALSGPSGTPGRYEQYF. CDR3 nucleotide sequence: TGTGCCCTATCCGGGCCTAGCGGGACCCCTGGCCGCTACGAGCAGTACTTC.

Many counts were recorded for this clone. This rearrangement joins TRBV15 to TRBJ1-1; 7 bases are shared with TRBD1. The CDR3 runs 14 residues. Germline V gene lookup returns CDR1 LNHNV and CDR2 YYDKDF (reference sequence). J lost 1 base, V lost 4 bases, and 3 bases had no gene match. CDR3: CATSKGTANTEAFF. The CDR3 DNA follows: TGTGCCACCAGCAAAGGGACAGCGAACACTGAAGCTTTCTTT.

This clone was observed at least ten times. The chain has TRBV27 and TRBJ2-7; the D is unclear. Germline values: CDR1 MNHEY, CDR2 SMNVEV (reference sequence). The length of the CDR3 is 10 residues. Trimming cost V 2 bases and J 6 bases, with 2 bases left between them. The CDR3 DNA follows: TGTGCCAGCAGTTTACGCGAGCAGTACTTC. Its translation: CASSLREQYF.

This clone has at least ten counts. This sample also contains other DNA sequences that code for the same CDR3. This chain joins TRBV4-2 and TRBJ2-3; 9 positions match TRBD2. Germline trimming cut 0 bases from V and 4 bases from J; bases unmatched to any gene: 5. Germline V lookup: CDR1 LGHNA, CDR2 YNFKEQ. The CDR3 runs 16 residues. The CDR3 bases are TGTGCCAGCAGCCAAGATCAAGCGGGAGGCCCAGATACGCAGTATTTT. Protein sequence: CASSQDQAGGPDTQYF.

This clone was counted ten times or more. The chain is built from TRBV28 and TRBJ2-7; 7 bases fit TRBD1. The CDR3 sequence is 15 residues long. V trimming: 3 bases; J trimming: 4 bases; junction bases outside the gene matches: 9. Germline-derived CDR1 and CDR2 are MDHEN and SYDVKM. The CDR3 DNA sequence: TGTGCCAGCAGTTTCGGCCCGACAGGGTTGTACGAGCAGTACTTC. It specifies CASSFGPTGLYEQYF.

This clone was counted between two and nine times. A much larger clonotype is one base distant, so this may be a read error. This chain uses TRBV7-9 with TRBJ2-5; 7 nucleotides line up with TRBD2. Per germline, CDR1 SEHNR and CDR2 FQNEAQ (reference sequence). The length of the CDR3 is 14 residues. The junction had 8 bases not matched to a gene; V was cut back by 8 bases and J by 2 bases. In DNA, the CDR3 is TGTGCCAGCGGGGAGGGGACCCGGCAAGAGACCCAGTACTTC. Amino acid sequence: CASGEGTRQETQYF. Supplemented by reference TRBV7-9 and TRBJ2-5, the full variable domain reads DTGVSQNPRHKITKRGQNVTFRCDPISEHNRLYWYRQTLGQGPEFLTYFQNEAQLEKSRLLSDRFSAERPKGSFSTLEIQRTEQGDSAMYLCASGEGTRQETQYFGPGTRLLVL.

This chain's CDR3 is CASSCLSDTQYF. For the CDR3, the DNA is TGTGCCAGCTCATGTTTATCAGATACGCAGTATTTT. The genes are TRBV6-1 and TRBJ2-3, with D unresolved. V lost 8 bases and J lost 4, with 10 bases in between. Germline CDR1 reads MNHNS; CDR2 reads SASEGT. The CDR3 sequence is 12 residues long.

This clone has at least ten counts. This CDR3 is CASSYSRSTSGNTIYF. The DNA of the CDR3 is TGTGCCAGCAGTTACTCGAGAAGTACCTCTGGAAACACCATATATTTT. This rearrangement joins TRBV6-6 to TRBJ1-3, with unresolved D. CDR1 and CDR2 (germline): MNHNY, SVGAGI (reference sequence). The CDR3 is made up of 16 amino acids. The V end was cut by 0 bases, the J end by 0 bases, with 9 bases between.

This clone was recorded many times. CDR3 in DNA: TGTGCCAGCAGCCAAGATCGGTCCAGGGGGAAGTACGAGCAGTACTTC. Translated: CASSQDRSRGKYEQYF. The V call is TRBV3-1, the J call TRBJ2-7; TRBD1 aligns across 7 bases. With 0 bases clipped from V and 4 bases from J, the junction kept 9 bases outside the gene matches. There are 16 residues in the CDR3. The germline V gene encodes CDR1 LGHDT and CDR2 YNNKEL (reference sequence).

V usage is TRBV28 and J usage is TRBJ2-1; 9 nucleotides agree with TRBD2. This CDR3 is 17 amino acids long. V was pared by 2 bases and J by 6 bases, with 11 bases of the junction left unmatched. The germline V gene has CDR1 MDHEN and CDR2 SYDVKM. CDR3 amino acids: CASSLGREGHFGNEQFF. In nucleotides, the CDR3 is TGTGCCAGCAGTTTAGGGCGGGAGGGCCATTTCGGCAATGAGCAGTTCTTC.

This clone was observed a few times. V is TRBV27 and J is TRBJ2-3; D may match TRBD1 or TRBD2 (5 bases each). V lost 2 bases, J lost 1 base, and 10 bases lay in between. The CDR3 consists of 15 residues. Germline V gives CDR1 MNHEY, CDR2 SMNVEV (reference sequence). Written as DNA, the CDR3 is TGTGCCAGCAGTTTAGAGGGGTTAGGCACAGATACGCAGTATTTT. Translating it yields CASSLEGLGTDTQYF.

Ten or more counts support this clone. The same CDR3 arises from other DNA sequences in this sample as well. This chain connects TRBV3-1 to TRBJ2-2; 8 nucleotides match TRBD2. V dropped 4 bases and J dropped 7; count of bases not matched to a gene: 11. The CDR3 totals 16 residues. In germline, CDR1 is LGHDT, CDR2 YNNKEL (reference sequence). The CDR3 DNA sequence: TGTGCCAGCAGCCCCGAGCCAGCGGGAGTGGTCGGGGAGCTGTTTTTT. Its translation is CASSPEPAGVVGELFF.

The rearrangement uses TRBV6-2 or TRBV6-3 and TRBJ1-2, with 9 bases aligning to TRBD1. The germline CDR1 and CDR2 sequences are MNHEY and SVGEGT. The CDR3 totals 14 residues. V was pared by 2 bases and J by 9 bases, with 7 bases of the junction left unmatched. CDR3 residues: CASSYGTGRISYTF. CDR3 sequence (DNA): TGTGCCAGCAGTTACGGGACAGGGCGGATTAGCTACACCTTC.

The chain carries TRBV24-1 and TRBJ2-2; D unresolved. The CDR3 runs to 13 residues. Germline assignment: CDR1 KGHDR and CDR2 SFDVKD. The V gene lost 2 bases and the J gene lost 4 bases, with 4 bases spanning the gap. DNA for the CDR3: TGTGCCACCAGTGATTCCCCCACCGGGGAGCTGTTTTTT. This gives the protein CATSDSPTGELFF.

This clone was counted many times. This rearrangement joins TRBV19 to TRBJ2-6, with D perhaps TRBD1 (5 bases). The CDR3 runs 15 residues. With 3 bases removed from V and 2 bases from J, the gap between germline ends came to 8 bases. CDR1 is LNHDA and CDR2 is SQIVND in the germline V gene (reference sequence). The CDR3 bases are TGTGCCAGTAGTATTTGGGGCCCTGGGGCCAACGTCCTGACTTTC. Encoded protein: CASSIWGPGANVLTF.

At least ten counts were recorded for this clone. The chain is built from TRBV19 and TRBJ2-7; D not certain. V was trimmed by 6 bases and J by 2 bases, leaving 5 bases between them. The germline gives CDR1 LNHDA, CDR2 SQIVND (reference sequence). The CDR3 contains 11 residues. The CDR3 region is CASRAPYEQYF. The CDR3 DNA sequence: TGTGCCAGTAGGGCCCCCTACGAGCAGTACTTC.